The 4 T cell receptor beta chains given below trace back to one sample, sequenced in a study of response to subunit inactivated influenza vaccine. TCRdb ran MiXCR on the RT-PCR reads and lists one entry per CDR3 protein. The table shows around 180,000 distinct CDR3 sequences, with approximately 9.2% occurring only once. The source was non-naive T cells sorted from PBMCs, collected on the day of vaccination. The receptor source for this set is a man aged 45 to 65 who received an inactivated influenza vaccine.

In this sample, this clonotype turned up a few times. The V call is TRBV10-3, the J call TRBJ2-7; 7 nucleotides agree with TRBD1. The CDR3 runs 15 residues. The V and J ends lost 1 base and 1 base, in that order; junction bases with no gene match: 4. Germline loops: CDR1 ENHRY, CDR2 SYGVKD. CDR3 region: CAISELQGNSYEQYF. The CDR3 DNA reads TGTGCCATCAGTGAGTTACAGGGGAATTCCTACGAGCAGTACTTC.

This clonotype was seen more than once but under ten times. The chain employs TRBV12-3 or TRBV12-4 and TRBJ1-6; D not resolved. This CDR3 spans 12 amino acids. Trimming removed 1 base from V and 9 bases from J, with 4 bases in between. CDR3 DNA: TGTGCCAGCAGTTTAGTCCGTTCACCCCTCCACTTT. This encodes CASSLVRSPLHF.

This clonotype was observed a few times. The chain carries TRBV5-1 and TRBJ2-3, with TRBD2 matching over 10 bases. CDR1 is SGHRS, CDR2 YFSETQ, per germline. The CDR3 is made up of 16 amino acids. The trim removed 4 bases at V and 5 bases at J, leaving 10 bases unmatched. Here the CDR3 DNA reads TGCGCCAGCAGCACGCAAGCGGGGGGGCAGCTAGATACGCAGTATTTT. It is translated as CASSTQAGGQLDTQYF.

This chain uses TRBV20-1 with TRBJ1-2; D possibly corresponds to TRBD1 (6 bases). Germline V gene data show CDR1 as DFQATT and CDR2 as SNEGSKA (reference sequence). The CDR3 covers 13 residues. V was shortened by 4 bases and J by 3 bases, with 12 bases between the two germline ends. In nucleotides, the CDR3 is TGCAGTGCTACCCGGACAGCCGACTATGGCTACACCTTC. This gives the protein CSATRTADYGYTF.